The 20 T cell receptor beta chains presented below share a single source sample, sequenced in a study of blood T cell repertoires in COVID-19 (dated by TCRdb to about 2020). Library preparation was by the immunoSEQ multiplex PCR assay. This is the immuneACCESS table as TCRdb keeps it, with only in-frame sequences that have V and J called. A part of the clones is gone; compared with another copy, unresolved V genes explain less than half, and the rest is unexplained. Here the sample has 400,000 to 550,000 clones; roughly 91% occur a single time. 4% to 5.5% of the sample is held by the ten biggest clonotypes. Sequencing input: peripheral blood. These receptors were collected from a woman aged 25 to 45 with acute or convalescent COVID-19.

The V call is TRBV3-1 (or the pseudogene TRBV3-2), the J call TRBJ2-7; the match to TRBD1 covers 7 bases. The CDR3 totals 13 residues. The germline gives CDR1 LGHDT, CDR2 YNNKEL (reference sequence). After removal of 3 bases from V and 3 bases from J, the junction contained 2 bases not matched to a gene. The CDR3, as DNA: TGTGCCAGCAGCCAGACAGGGAGCTACGAGCAGTACTTC. Encoded protein: CASSQTGSYEQYF.

The J gene is TRBJ2-7, the V gene TRBV7-2; 7 bases match TRBD1. With V trimmed by 4 bases and J by 2 bases, 5 bases remained unmatched. The CDR3 is 14 amino acids. Germline CDR1 reads SGHTA; CDR2 reads FQGNSA. The CDR3 coding sequence is TGTGCCAGCAGCTCGAAGACAGGGCCCTACGAGCAGTACTTC. Residues: CASSSKTGPYEQYF. Based on the CDR3 plus reference TRBV7-2 and TRBJ2-7, the full variable domain is GAGVSQSPSNKVTEKGKDVELRCDPISGHTALYWYRQSLGQGLEFLIYFQGNSAPDKSGLPSDRFSAERTGGSVSTLTIQRTQQEDSAVYLCASSSKTGPYEQYFGPGTRLTVT.

This clone was picked up a small number of times. This rearrangement joins TRBV7-9 to TRBJ2-7, with a tentative D call TRBD1 (5 bases). Germline V lookup: CDR1 SEHNR, CDR2 FQNEAQ (reference sequence). CDR3 length equals 14 residues. V was trimmed by 3 bases and J by 4 bases, leaving 13 bases between them. This CDR3 reads CASSFDQGLYEQYF. For the CDR3, the DNA is TGTGCCAGCAGCTTTGATCAGGGATTATACGAGCAGTACTTC.

This clone came up once. CDR3 sequence: CASSDSFGANVLTF. In nucleotides, the CDR3 is TGTGCCAGCAGCGACAGTTTTGGGGCCAACGTCCTGACTTTC. The chain joins TRBV6-5 to TRBJ2-6; tentatively, D is TRBD1 (5 bases). Germline V gene data show CDR1 as MNHEY and CDR2 as SVGAGI. CDR3 size: 14 residues. V dropped 6 bases and J dropped 3 bases, with 9 bases sitting between them.

V and J are TRBV6-1 and TRBJ1-1, with D tentatively TRBD1 (6 bases). Germline CDR1 is MNHNS and CDR2 is SASEGT. The ends were cut back, 0 bases at V and 4 bases at J, with 15 bases in the middle. The CDR3 has 16 residues. The CDR3 is CASSEAGLGGGTEAFF. The DNA for the CDR3 is TGTGCCAGCAGTGAAGCTGGGCTTGGGGGCGGCACTGAAGCTTTCTTT.

This clone was found a few times. This chain joins TRBV5-1 and TRBJ2-7; 8 nucleotides align to TRBD1. Germline V gene sequence: CDR1 SGHRS, CDR2 YFSETQ. The V and J ends lost 4 bases and 2 bases, in that order; junction bases with no gene match: 8. The CDR3 is 15 amino acids. As DNA, the CDR3 is TGCGCCAGCAGCGAGGGACAGGCCTCCGCCTACGAGCAGTACTTC. Its protein product is CASSEGQASAYEQYF.

The chain's CDR3 is CASSSSGGSYEQYF. The DNA for the CDR3 is TGTGCCAGCAGCTCTAGCGGGGGTTCCTACGAGCAGTACTTC. This chain connects TRBV9 to TRBJ2-7; 10 bases align to TRBD2. The CDR3 is made up of 14 amino acids. CDR1 is SGDLS and CDR2 is YYNGEE in the germline V gene. V was clipped by 4 bases and J by 1 base; unmatched bases: 2. The entire variable domain, with the rest obtained from reference TRBV9 and TRBJ2-7, is as follows: DSGVTQTPKHLITATGQRVTLRCSPRSGDLSVYWYQQSLDQGLQFLIQYYNGEERAKGNILERFSAQQFPDLHSELNLSSLELGDSALYFCASSSSGGSYEQYFGPGTRLTVT.

The chain carries TRBV5-4 and TRBJ2-2; TRBD1 might be the D (7 bases). Germline values: CDR1 SGHNT, CDR2 YYREEE (reference sequence). V was trimmed by 2 bases and J by 4 bases, leaving 24 bases between them. The CDR3 runs to 19 residues. The CDR3 here is CASSFGGGGGQPSTGELFF. In nucleotides, the CDR3 is TGTGCCAGCAGCTTCGGGGGAGGAGGGGGACAGCCGAGCACCGGGGAGCTGTTTTTT.

The V and J genes are TRBV27 and TRBJ2-5, with 7 bases identical to TRBD2. The ends lost 6 bases at V and 4 bases at J; junction bases unmatched: 5. This CDR3 is built from 13 residues. Germline loops: CDR1 MNHEY, CDR2 SMNVEV (reference sequence). CDR3 in DNA: TGTGCCAGCAGAGGTCTAGCGGTAGAGACCCAGTACTTC. Its protein is CASRGLAVETQYF.

This chain connects TRBV6-6 to TRBJ1-5, with no clear D. Trimming took 5 bases from V and 7 from J, leaving 12 bases between them. CDR1 is MNHNY, CDR2 SVGAGI, per germline (reference sequence). The CDR3 contains 13 residues. In nucleotides, the CDR3 is TGTGCCAGCAGTCCTTCACATTCACAGCCCCAGCATTTT. Translating it yields CASSPSHSQPQHF.

The chain has TRBV2 and TRBJ1-6; no definite D call. Germline CDR1 is SNHLY and CDR2 is FYNNEI. V was shortened by 7 bases and J by 4 bases, with 14 bases between the two germline ends. The CDR3 totals 15 residues. The DNA of the CDR3 is TGTGCCAGCACCTTCGGAACAGCATATAATTCACCCCTCCACTTT. As protein: CASTFGTAYNSPLHF.

The gene calls are TRBV3-1 (or the pseudogene TRBV3-2) and TRBJ2-1; D might be TRBD2 (6 bases). Germline V gives CDR1 LGHDT, CDR2 YNNKEL (reference sequence). The V end was cut by 1 base, the J end by 5 bases, with 9 bases between. The length of the CDR3 is 14 residues. DNA of the CDR3: TGTGCCAGCAGCCAAGTGTGGGGGGACAATGAGCAGTTCTTC. Encoded protein: CASSQVWGDNEQFF.

Only a few counts were recorded for this clone. V is TRBV27 and J is TRBJ1-1, with D perhaps matching TRBD1 (6 bases). The germline V gene encodes CDR1 MNHEY and CDR2 SMNVEV (reference sequence). CDR3 length equals 13 residues. Trimming stripped 3 bases from V and 11 bases from J, with 16 bases between. The chain's CDR3 is CASSFGTGIRAFF. Here the CDR3 DNA reads TGTGCCAGCAGTTTTGGAACAGGGATTCGCGCTTTCTTT.

This chain uses TRBV3-1 (or the pseudogene TRBV3-2) with TRBJ1-2; TRBD1 matches at 7 bases. The germline gives CDR1 LGHDT, CDR2 YNNKEL (reference sequence). The CDR3 covers 16 residues. J gave up 5 bases and V 0 bases, and 9 bases lay outside the gene matches. The CDR3 region has the DNA TGTGCCAGCAGCCAAGATAGCAGGGCGACAGGGTATGGCTACACCTTC. Translation: CASSQDSRATGYGYTF.

On this clone: The junction differs from germline at one of its ends, possibly a read error. The chain combines TRBV30 with TRBJ1-2; D ambiguous. The germline gives CDR1 GTSNPN, CDR2 SVGIG (reference sequence). This CDR3 spans 12 amino acids. CDR3 DNA: TGTGCCCGGAGGAGGGCGGACTATGGCTACACCTTC. Protein product: CARRRADYGYTF. The variable domain in full, with the rest retrieved from reference TRBV30 and TRBJ1-2, is SQTIHQWPATLVQPVGSPLSLECTVEGTSNPNLYWYRQAAGRGLQLLFYSVGIGQISSEVPQNLSASRPQDRQFILSSKKLLLSDSGFYLCARRRADYGYTFGSGTRLTVV.

The genes are TRBV7-2 and TRBJ2-3; D is possibly TRBD2 (5 bases). Germline-derived CDR1 and CDR2 are SGHTA and FQGNSA. The CDR3 covers 19 residues. The V end lost 0 bases, the J end lost 0 bases, and 19 bases lay between the germline ends. CDR3 protein: CASSLAQRVLQPSTDTQYF. The CDR3 DNA is TGTGCCAGCAGCTTAGCGCAGAGGGTACTACAACCTAGCACAGATACGCAGTATTTT.

The chain employs TRBV19 and TRBJ1-5; no clear D gene. The CDR3 is made up of 14 amino acids. The V end lost 2 bases, the J end lost 7 bases, and 12 bases lay between the germline ends. Germline assignment: CDR1 LNHDA and CDR2 SQIVND (reference sequence). This CDR3 is CASSISREGQPQHF. In DNA, the CDR3 is TGTGCCAGTAGTATATCGAGGGAGGGCCAGCCCCAGCATTTT.

The chain uses TRBV6-6 and TRBJ2-2, with 8 bases identical to TRBD2. With 9 bases clipped from V and 4 bases from J, the junction kept 7 bases outside the gene matches. The CDR3 totals 14 residues. The V gene's germline CDR1 is MNHNY and CDR2 SVGAGI (reference sequence). The chain's CDR3 is CASSTGGGTGELFF. The CDR3 nucleotides read TGTGCCAGTTCCACGGGGGGGGGCACCGGGGAGCTGTTTTTT.

J is TRBJ1-1 and V is TRBV10-3, with 7 bases aligning to TRBD1. Germline V gene data show CDR1 as ENHRY and CDR2 as SYGVKD. Trimming removed 4 bases from V and 0 bases from J; junction bases left unmatched: 5. The CDR3 runs to 15 residues. The CDR3, as DNA: TGTGCCATCAGTGCAACCGGGACAGTGAACACTGAAGCTTTCTTT. The encoded protein is CAISATGTVNTEAFF.

J is TRBJ1-2 and V is TRBV9; 7 positions match TRBD1. Germline loops: CDR1 SGDLS, CDR2 YYNGEE. CDR3 length: 14 amino acids. After removal of 3 bases from V and 3 bases from J, the junction contained 5 bases not matched to a gene. The CDR3 DNA sequence: TGTGCCAGCAGCGATAACAGGGGTGACTATGGCTACACCTTC. As protein: CASSDNRGDYGYTF.